This TCR beta chain originates from a study of blood T cell repertoires in COVID-19. Trimming took 4 bases from V and 15 from J, leaving 15 bases between them. The germline CDR1 and CDR2 sequences are MGHDK and SYGVNS. This CDR3 has 12 residues. The authors' processing: The authors estimated nucleated cell counts from reference gene primer amplification. Only in-frame clones appear in the TCRdb table, and some are missing; sequencing was by immunoSEQ multiplex PCR. The V and J calls and the clone size are those of that table, but D and trimming were determined from the DNA. This table has a few hundred thousand clones, around 89% appearing once.

The specimen sequenced was peripheral blood. This TCR was recovered from a woman between 50 and 59 years old with COVID-19, enrolled during active disease. The chain recombines TRBV25-1 with TRBJ1-4; the D gene is possibly TRBD1 (5 bases). The DNA for the CDR3 is TGTGCCAGCAGTGGGGACTCGGGAACATTGTTTTTT. Its protein is CASSGDSGTLFF.